Here is one T cell receptor beta chain with its context. The data stem from a study of CD8 T cells in Susac syndrome. The multiple sclerosis controls consisted of treatment-naive patients with relapsing-remitting disease, either stable or active. The authors reverse transcribed roughly 0.5 to 1 ug RNA with random hexamers. By means of immunoSEQ multiplex PCR, TCR beta CDR3 spanning 54 Vbeta and 13 Jbeta underwent amplification. TCRdb reprocessed the immunoSEQ multiplex PCR reads via MiXCR and lists one record per CDR3 protein. The sample shows 250,000 to 300,000 distinct CDR3 sequences, 85% of them seen only once. Trimming removed 0 bases at V and 3 bases at J, with 14 bases between. CDR1 is LGHNA, CDR2 YSLEER, per germline. The CDR3 covers 16 residues.

Sequencing was carried out using CD8+ T cells from PBMCs. This receptor was taken from a human donor with multiple sclerosis. This chain connects TRBV4-3 to TRBJ1-2, with a possible D match to TRBD1 (5 bases). In DNA, the CDR3 is TGCGCCAGCAGCCAAGAAGGGGCAGGGCGCGACTATGGCTACACCTTC. Translation: CASSQEGAGRDYGYTF.